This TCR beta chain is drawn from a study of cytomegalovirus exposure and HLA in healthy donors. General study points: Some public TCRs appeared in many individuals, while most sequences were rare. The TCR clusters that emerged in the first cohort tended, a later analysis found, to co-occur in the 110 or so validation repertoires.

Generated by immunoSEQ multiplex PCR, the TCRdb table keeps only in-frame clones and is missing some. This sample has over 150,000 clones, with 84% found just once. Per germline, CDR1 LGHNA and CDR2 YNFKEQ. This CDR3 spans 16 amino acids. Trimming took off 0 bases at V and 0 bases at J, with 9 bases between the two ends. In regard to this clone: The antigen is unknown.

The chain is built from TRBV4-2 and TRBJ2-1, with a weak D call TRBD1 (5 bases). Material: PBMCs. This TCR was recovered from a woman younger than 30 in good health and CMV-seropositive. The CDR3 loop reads CASSQEQATSYNEQFF. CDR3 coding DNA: TGTGCCAGCAGCCAAGAACAGGCTACCTCCTACAATGAGCAGTTCTTC.